The present TCR beta chain was sequenced within a study of shared clonotypes between healthy human individuals. All donors qualified as healthy HIV-negative adults and had experienced no recent acute infections or vaccinations. Only one count was recorded for this clone. The assay was immunoSEQ multiplex PCR, and TCRdb's table has in-frame clones only and misses some. The sample records some 490,000 clones, approximately 84% being singletons. This CDR3 contains 12 residues. Germline V CDR1 and CDR2: WSHSY, SAAADI. V shed 2 bases and J shed 9 bases, with 10 bases lying between them. V gene TRBV10-2 combines with J gene TRBJ2-5; tentative D call: TRBD2 (7 bases). The origin of this receptor is a woman aged 35 to 49 in good health. Some clones in this sample may be carry-over from other donors' samples. The sample comprised PBMCs. The CDR3 DNA reads as TGCGCCAGCAGTGAGCGAGGGGGGGCCCAGTACTTC. Amino acids: CASSERGGAQYF.